This T cell receptor (beta chain) was observed in a study of CD8 T cells in Susac syndrome. With V trimmed by 5 bases and J by 0 bases, 4 bases remained unmatched. This CDR3 region has 13 residues. CDR1 SQVTM and CDR2 ANQGSEA come from the germline V gene. RNA in amounts of about 0.5 to 1 ug was reverse transcribed with random hexamers. Amplification of TCR beta CDR3 used immunoSEQ multiplex PCR across 54 Vbeta and 13 Jbeta. Via MiXCR, TCRdb re-called the immunoSEQ multiplex PCR reads, giving one row per CDR3 protein. The table records around 170,000 distinct CDR3 sequences, approximately 96% of them present only once. Peripheral blood CD8+ and CD4+ T cells were profiled by TCR beta sequencing. Negative isolation yielded CD8+ and CD4+ T cells; FACS enriched TEMRA cells.

Sample: CD8+ T cells from PBMCs. This chain connects TRBV29-1 to TRBJ2-7, with 7 bases aligning to TRBD1. The receptor was derived from a human donor with multiple sclerosis. This CDR3 reads CSVRTGSSYEQYF. The CDR3 bases are TGCAGCGTTAGGACAGGAAGCTCCTACGAGCAGTACTTC.